This entry is about one T cell receptor (beta chain). Original analysis: Amplification of reference gene primers provided the estimated nucleated cell counts. Assay used: immunoSEQ multiplex PCR; TCRdb lists only in-frame clones, some missing. D and trimming come from the DNA, and the V and J calls and clone size come from that table. The sample contains around 99,000 clones, over 65% of which appear only once. This entry comes from a study of blood T cell repertoires in COVID-19. Study-wide background: Samples representing acute and convalescent COVID-19 were sourced from the United States, Italy and Spain. T cells, B-cell-depleted T cells, or PBMCs supplied cDNA or gDNA.

The germline V gene encodes CDR1 LGHDT and CDR2 YNNKEL (reference sequence). Trimming removed 0 bases at V and 6 bases at J, with 11 bases between. The CDR3 spans 14 residues. The source of this sequence is a woman aged 55 to 70 with acute or convalescent COVID-19. V and J are TRBV3-1 (or the pseudogene TRBV3-2) and TRBJ1-1; D perhaps matches TRBD1 (6 bases). Sequencing was carried out using peripheral blood. In DNA form, the CDR3 reads TGTGCCAGCAGCCAAGATCTAGGGGGAGCTGAAGCTTTCTTT. This encodes CASSQDLGGAEAFF.